The sequence of this TCR beta chain was determined in a study of response to subunit inactivated influenza vaccine. Points from the study as a whole: The authors offered the suggestion that each seasonal influenza vaccination recruits few new T cells.

TCRdb used MiXCR to reprocess the RT-PCR reads, holding one entry per CDR3 protein. The sample yields around 500,000 distinct CDR3 sequences, approximately 10% seen once. Germline V CDR1 and CDR2: SGHRS, YFSETQ. With 7 bases clipped from V and 3 bases from J, the junction kept 8 bases outside the gene matches. The length of the CDR3 is 14 residues. With regard to this clonotype: What it binds is unknown.

The material was PBMCs from blood, obtained more than 35 days after vaccination. The sequence was collected from a man aged 45 to 65 who received an inactivated influenza vaccine. This chain uses TRBV5-1 with TRBJ2-5, with TRBD1 matching over 8 bases. The DNA for the CDR3 is TGCGCCAGCCGGACAGGGTACATGGAAGAGACCCAGTACTTC. Its protein is CASRTGYMEETQYF. Full variable domain (rest looked up from reference TRBV5-1 and TRBJ2-5): KAGVTQTPRYLIKTRGQQVTLSCSPISGHRSVSWYQQTPGQGLQFLFEYFSETQRNKGNFPGRFSGRQFSNSRSEMNVSTLELGDSALYLCASRTGYMEETQYFGPGTRLLVL.